A single sample is the source of the 17 T cell receptor beta chains below, sequenced in a study of identical twins. TCRdb recomputed calls from the 5' RACE reads with MiXCR, one row per CDR3 protein. The table has roughly 1,500,000 distinct CDR3 sequences, around 29% seen once; the top ten hold around 0.25%. Sequenced material: cord blood. The origin of the receptors is a newborn girl in good health.

This chain links TRBV12-3 or TRBV12-4 with TRBJ2-1; D gene ambiguous. V was pared by 6 bases and J by 6 bases, with 18 bases between. CDR3 length: 15 amino acids. CDR3 region: CASRYTQLRRNEQFF. The CDR3 DNA is TGTGCCAGCAGATACACACAGCTCAGGCGCAATGAGCAGTTCTTC.

The V call is TRBV18, the J call TRBJ2-3; a possible D gene is TRBD2 (5 bases). The CDR3 runs to 15 residues. CDR1 and CDR2 (germline): KGHSH, LQKENI. Trimming pared 4 bases from V and 2 bases from J, leaving 13 bases between. CDR3 sequence (DNA): TGTGCCAGCTCACTGGAGGACTTCTCCACAGATACGCAGTATTTT. Its translation: CASSLEDFSTDTQYF.

In this sample, this clonotype turned up a few times. The V and J genes are TRBV20-1 and TRBJ2-1; D unresolved. Germline CDR1 is DFQATT and CDR2 is SNEGSKA (reference sequence). Trimming removed 6 bases from V and 3 bases from J, with 15 bases in between. CDR3 length: 14 residues. The CDR3 is CSAQSALSYNEQFF. CDR3 nucleotide sequence: TGCAGTGCCCAGTCCGCCCTTAGCTACAATGAGCAGTTCTTC.

The rearrangement uses TRBV24-1 and TRBJ2-3; D remains unclear. The CDR3 loop spans 13 amino acids. Germline V lookup: CDR1 KGHDR, CDR2 SFDVKD. Trimming took 1 base from V and 4 from J, leaving 5 bases between them. CDR3 bases: TGTGCCACCAGTGATTTTAGGGCAGATACGCAGTATTTT. Its protein is CATSDFRADTQYF.

There are a few counts of this clonotype. The chain uses TRBV12-3 or TRBV12-4 and TRBJ2-7; 12 nucleotides line up with TRBD2. V trimming: 5 bases; J trimming: 7 bases; junction bases outside the gene matches: 9. This CDR3 has 15 residues. The CDR3 reads CASSQTSGGYNEQYF. Here the CDR3 DNA reads TGTGCCAGCAGTCAGACTAGCGGGGGCTACAATGAGCAGTACTTC.

This clonotype was picked up many times. V is TRBV5-6 and J is TRBJ2-1, with 10 bases fitting TRBD1. This CDR3 has 15 residues. With V trimmed by 4 bases and J by 4 bases, 5 bases remained unmatched. Germline V lookup: CDR1 SGHDT, CDR2 YYEEEE. The CDR3 bases are TGTGCCAGCAGCCCTTGGGACAGGGGATACAATGAGCAGTTCTTC. Protein product: CASSPWDRGYNEQFF.

This clonotype was found many times. The chain's CDR3 is CAISESVYLQETQYF. The DNA of the CDR3 is TGTGCCATCAGTGAGTCGGTCTACCTCCAAGAGACCCAGTACTTC. The chain uses TRBV10-3 and TRBJ2-5; D unresolved. Trimming took 0 bases from V and 1 from J, leaving 9 bases between them. CDR1 and CDR2 from the germline V gene are ENHRY and SYGVKD. The CDR3 totals 15 residues.

This clonotype has more than one count but fewer than ten. This chain joins TRBV15 and TRBJ1-4, with D maybe TRBD1 (5 bases). This CDR3 is built from 16 residues. The germline V gene encodes CDR1 LNHNV and CDR2 YYDKDF (reference sequence). Deletions cut 6 bases from V and 7 bases from J, with 21 bases between. CDR3 loop: CATRPQSGANVEKLFF. The CDR3 coding sequence is TGTGCCACCAGGCCCCAATCTGGGGCAAATGTTGAAAAACTGTTTTTT.

V gene TRBV4-1 combines with J gene TRBJ2-7; 14 positions agree with TRBD2. Germline V gene data show CDR1 as MGHRA and CDR2 as YSYEKL. J gave up 7 bases and V 4 bases, and 6 bases lay outside the gene matches. The CDR3 sequence is 15 residues long. Here the CDR3 reads CASSPTSGRVNEQYF. CDR3 DNA sequence: TGCGCCAGCAGCCCGACTAGCGGGAGGGTCAATGAGCAGTACTTC.

The genes are TRBV10-3 and TRBJ2-1; TRBD2 aligns across 12 bases. With 4 bases clipped from V and 0 bases from J, the junction kept 7 bases outside the gene matches. The V gene's germline CDR1 is ENHRY and CDR2 SYGVKD. CDR3 length: 18 amino acids. Here the CDR3 reads CAISGGLAGLSSYNEQFF. Written as DNA, the CDR3 is TGTGCCATCAGTGGGGGACTAGCGGGCCTGAGCTCCTACAATGAGCAGTTCTTC.

V is TRBV25-1 and J is TRBJ2-5; 12 bases agree with TRBD2. The germline V gene encodes CDR1 MGHDK and CDR2 SYGVNS. The CDR3 covers 17 residues. The J segment lost 2 bases and the V segment lost 3 bases, leaving 7 bases of the junction unmatched. The CDR3 here is CASSDPETSGRQETQYF. CDR3 sequence (DNA): TGTGCCAGCAGTGATCCCGAGACTAGCGGGAGACAAGAGACCCAGTACTTC.

This clonotype was counted between two and nine times. The chain links TRBV5-1 to TRBJ2-4; 11 bases map to TRBD2. The CDR3 is 20 amino acids. The V segment lost 0 bases and the J segment 2 bases; nucleotides outside the gene matches: 13. Germline V gene lookup returns CDR1 SGHRS and CDR2 YFSETQ. This chain's CDR3 is CASSLDRRTSGPVTKNIQYF. In nucleotides, the CDR3 is TGCGCCAGCAGCTTGGATCGGAGGACTAGCGGGCCCGTGACCAAAAACATTCAGTACTTC.

The gene calls are TRBV6-5 and TRBJ1-1, with TRBD1 as a possible D gene (6 bases). The germline V and J ends were trimmed by 5 bases and 7 bases, with 14 bases remaining between them. The CDR3 is 13 amino acids. Germline V gene sequence: CDR1 MNHEY, CDR2 SVGAGI. CDR3 protein: CASSQTLQGEAFF. DNA for the CDR3: TGTGCCAGCAGTCAGACCTTACAGGGTGAAGCTTTCTTT.

The V gene is TRBV12-3 or TRBV12-4, the J gene TRBJ1-2, with 9 bases that match TRBD1. CDR3 length equals 16 residues. Trimming took 3 bases from V and 4 from J; bases not matched to a gene: 9. The CDR3 protein is CASSFHGDRVGYGYTF. The DNA for the CDR3 is TGTGCCAGCAGTTTTCATGGGGACAGGGTGGGCTATGGCTACACCTTC.

The chain carries TRBV20-1 and TRBJ1-6; 9 bases fit TRBD1. The CDR3 loop spans 15 amino acids. The germline gives CDR1 DFQATT, CDR2 SNEGSKA (reference sequence). V gave up 3 bases and J gave up 7 bases; unmatched junction bases: 7. CDR3: CSASLRTGDNSPLHF. Here the CDR3 DNA reads TGCAGTGCTAGCCTCCGGACAGGGGACAATTCACCCCTCCACTTT.

J is TRBJ2-3 and V is TRBV20-1, with TRBD2 matching 12 bases. Germline trimming cut 6 bases from V and 3 bases from J; bases unmatched to any gene: 7. Germline loops: CDR1 DFQATT, CDR2 SNEGSKA (reference sequence). The CDR3 runs to 15 residues. DNA for the CDR3: TGCAGTGCAAGGTTTGGGACTAGCGGGACAGATACGCAGTATTTT. Its protein is CSARFGTSGTDTQYF.

The rearrangement links TRBV6-5 to TRBJ1-3; maybe TRBD1 (5 bases). Germline-derived CDR1 and CDR2 are MNHEY and SVGAGI. This CDR3 has 20 residues. V lost 1 base to trimming and J lost 0 bases, with 22 bases between them. As DNA, the CDR3 is TGTGCCAGCAGTTACTTATCTCGGGGGGAGGGTAGCCTCTCTGGAAACACCATATATTTT. This encodes CASSYLSRGEGSLSGNTIYF.